This is a list of T cell receptor beta chains from one sample in a study of T cells in Graves' hyperthyroidism and ophthalmopathy. Each CDR3 protein is one row after TCRdb ran MiXCR on the multiplex PCR reads. The table records 600,000 to 800,000 distinct CDR3 sequences, about 35% of them present only once. The sequenced sample consisted of blood. The receptor set was obtained from a middle-aged woman with Graves' hyperthyroidism. Each CDR3 is given with its conserved first and last residue. The D gene is left open where the match is weak. Clone size is not always given. Where it is, it says once, few, many or a class for expanded clones.

DNA	CDR3	V	J	size	D
TGTGCCACCAGTGATCCTGGACAGGGAAACACTGAAGCTTCCTTT	CATSDPGQGNTEASF	TRBV24-1	TRBJ1-1	NA	TRBD1
TGTGCCAGCAGCTGGTTCACTACTCGGACAGGGGGGGCTCGAGAGCAGTACTTC	CASSWFTTRTGGAREQYF	TRBV7-2	TRBJ2-7	NA	TRBD1
TGCGCCAGCAGCTCCGGACAGGTTGTGACTGAAGCTTTCTTT	CASSSGQVVTEAFF	TRBV5-1	TRBJ1-1	NA	TRBD1
TGTGCCAGCAAATCCAGGGACATCTCTGGAAACACCATATATTTT	CASKSRDISGNTIYF	TRBV6-5	TRBJ1-3	few	NA
TGTGCCAGCAGTGAAGTGAACAAGAACACTGGAGCTTTCTTT	CASSEVNKNTGAFF	TRBV2	TRBJ1-1	NA	NA
TGCAGTGCTAGAGAGCCGGGGGAGGGTCAGCCCCAGCATTTT	CSAREPGEGQPQHF	TRBV20-1	TRBJ1-5	NA	NA
TGTGCCAGCAGCTCCCTTCGAGGCGAGACCCAGTACTTC	CASSSLRGETQYF	TRBV7-9	TRBJ2-5	many	NA
TGCAGTGCTAGAGTCGCCGGGACCGGTGATCACGAGCAGTACTTC	CSARVAGTGDHEQYF	TRBV20-1	TRBJ2-7	many	NA
TGTGCCAGCAGCCTCGACTCCGGGACAGGGAACTATGGCTACACCTTC	CASSLDSGTGNYGYTF	TRBV7-2	TRBJ1-2	many	TRBD1
TGTGCCAGCACCGATACGGGGTATTTCTCTGGAAACACCATATATTTT	CASTDTGYFSGNTIYF	TRBV6-5	TRBJ1-3	NA	NA
TGCGCCAGCAGCCTCCAGCGCTACAGGACCCTTACCAATCAGCCCCAGCATTTT	CASSLQRYRTLTNQPQHF	TRBV5-1	TRBJ1-5	few	NA
TGCAGTGCGGTTGCGGGGGATGGGACTGAAGCTTTCTTT	CSAVAGDGTEAFF	TRBV20-1	TRBJ1-1	NA	NA
TGCAGTGCCGAGAGGCCTAGCGGGAGATACGAGCAGTACTTC	CSAERPSGRYEQYF	TRBV20-1	TRBJ2-7	NA	TRBD2
TGTGCCAGCAGCCCTCTCGTGAACACTGAAGCTTTCTTT	CASSPLVNTEAFF	TRBV7-8	TRBJ1-1	many	NA
TGCAGCGTACCCCGGACTGAGGCTGGGGGCTACACCTTC	CSVPRTEAGGYTF	TRBV29-1	TRBJ1-2	NA	NA
TGTGCCAGCAGCCGGACTGTACTGTACCAAGAGACCCAGTACTTC	CASSRTVLYQETQYF	TRBV27	TRBJ2-5	NA	NA
TGTGCCAGCTCACCCGGGACCGCTAGCTCCTACGAGCAGTACTTC	CASSPGTASSYEQYF	TRBV18	TRBJ2-7	few	NA
TGTGCCAGCAGCTCACAGGGGGCGTTGGCCGGGGAGCTGTTTTTT	CASSSQGALAGELFF	TRBV11-3	TRBJ2-2	NA	TRBD1
TGTGCCAGCAGCTTGGGACTTAGCGATTACGAGCAGTACTTC	CASSLGLSDYEQYF	TRBV11-2	TRBJ2-7	many	NA
TGTGCCAGTAGCATAGGGGACTCTGGGGCCAACGTCCTGACTTTC	CASSIGDSGANVLTF	TRBV19	TRBJ2-6	few	NA
TGCAGCGTTGAAGGTCTAGGGGGGGCCGGCACAGATACGCAGTATTTT	CSVEGLGGAGTDTQYF	TRBV29-1	TRBJ2-3	few	NA
TGCAGTGCCATCGACAGGATAAGCATGAACACTGAAGCTTTCTTT	CSAIDRISMNTEAFF	TRBV20-1	TRBJ1-1	few	NA
TGTGCCAGCAGCCCGTCCGGGACACCCGCTGAGGCTTTCTTT	CASSPSGTPAEAFF	TRBV14	TRBJ1-1	once	NA
TGTGCCATCAGTGGACAGGGGGCGTCAGCTTTCTTT	CAISGQGASAFF	TRBV10-3	TRBJ1-1	many	TRBD1
TGTGCCAGCAGTGATCATGGGAGCTATCGGCCCCAGCATTTT	CASSDHGSYRPQHF	TRBV25-1	TRBJ1-5	many	NA
TGCGCCAGCACCTTGACGTCCCTCGGGCAGGAGCAGTACTTC	CASTLTSLGQEQYF	TRBV5-1	TRBJ2-7	NA	NA
TGCAGTGCTCGGGAACCCAGCGATACGCAGTATTTT	CSAREPSDTQYF	TRBV20-1	TRBJ2-3	NA	NA
TGTGCCAGCAGCTCCGGGACAGGGCAGCAGTACTTC	CASSSGTGQQYF	TRBV9	TRBJ2-7	NA	TRBD1
TGTGCCAGCAGTTCCCTAAGCCAGGGGGCTCTGGGTTCACCCCTCCACTTT	CASSSLSQGALGSPLHF	TRBV27	TRBJ1-6	NA	TRBD1
TGTGCCAGCAGCTTGCAGGAGCTGATGGCCAATCAGCCCCAGCATTTT	CASSLQELMANQPQHF	TRBV12-3/TRBV12-4	TRBJ1-5	NA	NA
TGTGCCAGTAGTACCCAAACAGGTTACGAGCAGTACTTC	CASSTQTGYEQYF	TRBV19	TRBJ2-7	many	NA
TGTGCCAGCAGCGTAGGGGGGAACGAGCAGTACTTC	CASSVGGNEQYF	TRBV12-3/TRBV12-4	TRBJ2-7	many	NA
TGCGCCAGCAGCCGACAGGACTTCACTGAAGCTTTCTTT	CASSRQDFTEAFF	TRBV4-3	TRBJ1-1	NA	NA
TGCAGCGTTGACGTGGGACAGTCCTACAATGAGCAGTTCTTC	CSVDVGQSYNEQFF	TRBV29-1	TRBJ2-1	NA	TRBD1
TGTGCCAGCAGTGGCTGGAGCTCTTACACTGAAGCTTTCTTT	CASSGWSSYTEAFF	TRBV6-5	TRBJ1-1	few	NA
TGCAGCGTGAAAATCTCCGAGACACCCGTCGCTGAAGCTTTCTTT	CSVKISETPVAEAFF	TRBV29-1	TRBJ1-1	NA	NA
TGTGCCAGCAGCGCCCTGGACGGCGGGGGGCAGTATTTT	CASSALDGGGQYF	TRBV9	TRBJ2-3	NA	TRBD2